These T cell receptor beta chains were read from a single sample in a study of cytomegalovirus exposure and HLA in healthy donors. Produced via immunoSEQ multiplex PCR; TCRdb's table is partial and in-frame only. The profile covers fewer than 200,000 clones, with around 84% appearing a single time and approximately 16% taken by the ten largest. Source material: PBMCs. These receptors came from a man aged 18 to 35 in good health and CMV-seropositive. Both conserved end residues are part of each CDR3. D genes are given only for firm matches. Not every row has a clone size; where given, it reads once, few, many or a size class.

J	D	size	V	DNA	CDR3
TRBJ2-6	TRBD1	NA	TRBV29-1	TGCAGCGTCAATGGACAGGCCGACTCTGGGGCCAACGTCCTGACTTTC	CSVNGQADSGANVLTF
TRBJ1-2	NA	NA	TRBV6-1	TGTGCCAGCAGTGGGACAGCTAACTATGGCTACACCTTC	CASSGTANYGYTF
TRBJ1-2	NA	many	TRBV20-1	TGCAGTGCCACGGGGGGTTCTGGCTACACCTTC	CSATGGSGYTF
TRBJ1-3	NA	NA	TRBV6-5	TGTGCCAGCCCGCCAGGGTCGGAAAACACCATATATTTT	CASPPGSENTIYF
TRBJ2-5	NA	NA	TRBV6-1	TGTGCCAGCAGTGAACTAAGGGGGGGCGGATCGGAGACCCAGTACTTC	CASSELRGGGSETQYF
TRBJ2-5	TRBD2	NA	TRBV6-1	TGTGCCAGCAGTGCCCGACTAGCGGGAGATGAGACCCAGTACTTC	CASSARLAGDETQYF
TRBJ2-7	TRBD1	once	TRBV5-1	TGCGCCAGCAGTCTCGGGACAGGAGGTTACGAGCAGTACTTC	CASSLGTGGYEQYF
TRBJ1-5	NA	NA	TRBV28	TGTGCCAGCAGTTCGGAGGGGACTGGCAATCAGCCCCAGCATTTT	CASSSEGTGNQPQHF
TRBJ1-5	NA	NA	TRBV28	TGTGCCAGCAAGGGGGGGGATCAGCCCCAGCATTTT	CASKGGDQPQHF
TRBJ2-7	TRBD2	NA	TRBV27	TGTGCCAGCAGTCTCGCCCGACTAGCGGGTTACGAGCAGTACTTC	CASSLARLAGYEQYF
TRBJ2-7	NA	few	TRBV30	TGTGCCTGGAGGGGCACCCAGAAGGCCTACGAGCAGTACTTC	CAWRGTQKAYEQYF
TRBJ1-3	NA	NA	TRBV9	TGTGCCAGCAGCGTAGAAGTAGGGGCTGGAAACACCATATATTTT	CASSVEVGAGNTIYF